The clone carrying this T cell receptor beta chain was seen only a few times. Semi-nested PCR with Nested Universal Primer A followed constant-region reverse priming of full-length variable regions. TCRdb independently ran MiXCR on the 5' RACE reads; one entry per CDR3 protein. The sample consists of some 57,000 distinct CDR3 sequences, roughly 15% of them appearing once. CDR3 size: 16 residues. J was trimmed by 9 bases and V by 5 bases; bases with no gene match: 11. The chain uses TRBV12-3 or TRBV12-4 and TRBJ2-1; 12 nucleotides match TRBD2. The receptor comes from a female donor with breast cancer. Sequencing was carried out using naive CD4+ T cells sorted from blood. Subset described: naive CD4+ T cells, CD4+CD45RA+CD25-. CDR3 in DNA: TGTGCCAGCAGTCGAGCTGGGACTAGCGGGTTGAGTGAGCAGTTCTTC. Amino acid sequence: CASSRAGTSGLSEQFF.